Below, 23 T cell receptor beta chains from the same sample are listed, as sequenced in a study of beta chain features in type 1 diabetes. Investigators reverse transcribed all isolated RNA, so they sequenced expressed TCRB transcripts. Sequenced by immunoSEQ multiplex PCR; TCRdb stores in-frame clones only, minus some. The sample lists around 250,000 clones; approximately 70% were seen once. The sample taken for sequencing was naive CD4+ T cells from blood. These receptor sequences come from a man aged 25-40 years in good health.

This clone was seen once. The chain has TRBV25-1 and TRBJ1-1; TRBD1 is a possible D gene (5 bases). In germline, CDR1 is MGHDK, CDR2 SYGVNS. This CDR3 has 13 amino acids. V was cut by 8 bases and J by 0 bases, with 10 bases left in between. CDR3 protein: CASAEQVNTEAFF. The CDR3 DNA is TGTGCCAGCGCAGAACAGGTGAACACTGAAGCTTTCTTT.

The chain links TRBV5-6 to TRBJ2-3; the match to TRBD2 covers 12 bases. Germline CDR1 SGHDT, CDR2 YYEEEE. The CDR3 is 17 residues long. V lost 0 bases, J lost 5 bases, and 7 bases stayed unmatched. CDR3 DNA sequence: TGTGCCAGCAGCTTGGTAGCTAGCGGGGGGGCCGGAGATACGCAGTATTTT. It encodes CASSLVASGGAGDTQYF.

The chain uses TRBV7-9 and TRBJ2-7; D is possibly TRBD2 (6 bases). Germline CDR1 SEHNR, CDR2 FQNEAQ (reference sequence). The CDR3 sequence is 15 residues long. V lost 5 bases and J 2 bases, leaving 16 bases between the germline ends. The CDR3 reads CASSPGVAEPYEQYF. CDR3 DNA sequence: TGTGCCAGCAGCCCGGGAGTAGCGGAGCCCTACGAGCAGTACTTC.

V gene TRBV7-9 combines with J gene TRBJ1-5, with D hard to call. Trimming pared 5 bases from V and 1 base from J, leaving 12 bases between. CDR1 is SEHNR, CDR2 FQNEAQ, per germline (reference sequence). The CDR3 has 15 residues. This chain's CDR3 is CASSVGIGSNQPQHF. In nucleotides, the CDR3 is TGTGCCAGCAGCGTCGGCATCGGGAGCAATCAGCCCCAGCATTTT.

Only a few counts were recorded for this clone. The rearrangement joins TRBV29-1 to TRBJ2-3; D is possibly TRBD2 (5 bases). Trimming took off 4 bases at V and 3 bases at J, with 14 bases between the two ends. The germline V gene encodes CDR1 SQVTM and CDR2 ANQGSEA. The CDR3 length is 14 residues. The CDR3 sequence is CSVGREGGTDTQYF. The CDR3 DNA reads TGCAGCGTTGGCCGGGAAGGAGGTACAGATACGCAGTATTTT.

The table lists this clone with a count of one. This chain uses TRBV11-2 with TRBJ2-7; TRBD1 matches at 9 bases. The CDR3 runs 15 residues. After removal of 1 base from V and 3 bases from J, the junction contained 4 bases not matched to a gene. Germline lookup yields CDR1 SGHAT and CDR2 FQNNGV. This chain's CDR3 is CASSLGGTGYYEQYF. The CDR3 DNA follows: TGTGCCAGCAGCTTAGGAGGGACAGGGTACTACGAGCAGTACTTC.

In its sample, this clone was seen once. V usage is TRBV19 and J usage is TRBJ2-1, with TRBD2 identical over 14 bases. The CDR3 runs 15 residues. CDR1 and CDR2 (germline): LNHDA, SQIVND (reference sequence). After removal of 8 bases from V and 4 bases from J, the junction contained 4 bases not matched to a gene. CDR3 sequence: CASLGLAGGYNEQFF. In DNA form, the CDR3 reads TGTGCCAGTCTTGGACTAGCGGGAGGATACAATGAGCAGTTCTTC.

J is TRBJ2-7 and V is TRBV2; D could derive from TRBD1 or TRBD2 (5 bases each). The V gene's germline CDR1 is SNHLY and CDR2 FYNNEI. Trimming took 4 bases from V and 0 from J, leaving 7 bases between them. There are 13 residues in the CDR3. The CDR3 loop reads CASSGDVSYEQYF. CDR3 nucleotides: TGTGCCAGCAGTGGGGACGTCTCCTACGAGCAGTACTTC. Variable domain in full (rest from reference TRBV2 and TRBJ2-7): EPEVTQTPSHQVTQMGQEVILRCVPISNHLYFYWYRQILGQKVEFLVSFYNNEISEKSEIFDDQFSVERPDGSNFTLKIRSTKLEDSAMYFCASSGDVSYEQYFGPGTRLTVT.

CDR3 residues: CASSRISGSSYNEQFF. The CDR3 region has the DNA TGCGCCAGCAGCCGGATTAGCGGGAGCTCCTACAATGAGCAGTTCTTC. The genes are TRBV4-3 and TRBJ2-1, with 9 bases fitting TRBD2. The J segment lost 0 bases and the V segment lost 4 bases, leaving 4 bases of the junction unmatched. The CDR3 has 16 amino acids. Per the germline V gene, CDR1 is LGHNA and CDR2 is YSLEER.

This clone appeared a single time. For the CDR3, the DNA is TGTGCCTGGGGGACAGGGATGGGCAATCAGCCCCAGCATTTT. Its translation: CAWGTGMGNQPQHF. V is TRBV30 and J is TRBJ1-5; 9 bases line up with TRBD1. CDR3 length equals 14 residues. V dropped 5 bases and J dropped 2; count of bases not matched to a gene: 4. Germline lookup yields CDR1 GTSNPN and CDR2 SVGIG (reference sequence).

This clone was seen once. The genes are TRBV29-1 and TRBJ2-2; no firm D call. Trimming shortened V by 7 bases and J by 2 bases, and 14 bases separated the two germline ends. Germline CDR1 and CDR2: SQVTM and ANQGSEA. The CDR3 consists of 14 residues. For the CDR3, the DNA is TGCAGCGCCCAAAGTGGGGTCAACACCGGGGAGCTGTTTTTT. Amino acids: CSAQSGVNTGELFF.

The chain carries TRBV7-2 and TRBJ2-3, with D tentatively TRBD2 (5 bases). Trimming stripped 3 bases from V and 3 bases from J, with 16 bases between. Germline V CDR1 and CDR2: SGHTA, FQGNSA. CDR3 length: 16 amino acids. The CDR3 loop reads CASSFWITRGTDTQYF. The DNA for the CDR3 is TGTGCCAGCAGCTTCTGGATCACTCGAGGGACAGATACGCAGTATTTT.

The gene calls are TRBV27 and TRBJ2-7, with 7 bases identical to TRBD1. The CDR3 is 14 amino acids. The germline CDR1 and CDR2 sequences are MNHEY and SMNVEV (reference sequence). V dropped 5 bases and J dropped 6; count of bases not matched to a gene: 10. CDR3 loop: CASSILGQPGEQYF. CDR3 bases: TGTGCCAGCAGTATCTTGGGACAGCCTGGCGAGCAGTACTTC.

The gene calls are TRBV9 and TRBJ2-5; 11 positions match TRBD2. J lost 4 bases, V lost 3 bases, and 8 bases had no gene match. The CDR3 has 16 residues. The germline V gene has CDR1 SGDLS and CDR2 YYNGEE. CDR3 in amino acids: CASSALTSGKLETQYF. For the CDR3, the DNA is TGTGCCAGCAGCGCCTTGACTAGCGGGAAATTAGAGACCCAGTACTTC.

The chain has TRBV28 and TRBJ2-1; no firm D call. V dropped 5 bases and J dropped 3 bases, with 11 bases sitting between them. The CDR3 sequence is 14 residues long. Germline V CDR1 and CDR2: MDHEN, SYDVKM. DNA of the CDR3: TGTGCCAGCAGTCTAGTGGTTGGCTACAATGAGCAGTTCTTC. It is translated as CASSLVVGYNEQFF.

The chain joins TRBV18 to TRBJ2-1; TRBD2 aligns across 9 bases. The V gene's germline CDR1 is KGHSH and CDR2 LQKENI. The V segment lost 6 bases and the J segment 3 bases; nucleotides outside the gene matches: 6. The CDR3 covers 15 residues. This CDR3 is CASSQLAGLYNEQFF. The CDR3 bases are TGTGCCAGCTCGCAACTAGCGGGCCTCTACAATGAGCAGTTCTTC. Based on the CDR3 plus reference TRBV18 and TRBJ2-1, the full variable domain is NAGVMQNPRHLVRRRGQEARLRCSPMKGHSHVYWYRQLPEEGLKFMVYLQKENIIDESGMPKERFSAEFPKEGPSILRIQQVVRGDSAAYFCASSQLAGLYNEQFFGPGTRLTVL.

For this clone: This sample includes further DNA sequences coding for the same CDR3. The chain couples TRBV4-3 to TRBJ2-5; D remains unclear. Germline CDR1 reads LGHNA; CDR2 reads YSLEER. The CDR3 covers 13 residues. Trimming shortened V by 0 bases and J by 5 bases, and 7 bases separated the two germline ends. CDR3: CASSQDRAETQYF. In DNA, the CDR3 is TGCGCCAGCAGCCAAGATCGAGCGGAGACCCAGTACTTC.

This chain uses TRBV28 with TRBJ2-7; TRBD1 agrees at 10 bases. The CDR3 totals 14 residues. J lost 4 bases, V lost 5 bases, and 5 bases had no gene match. CDR1 and CDR2 from the germline V gene are MDHEN and SYDVKM. CDR3 sequence: CASSPLGQGYEQYF. DNA of the CDR3: TGTGCCAGCAGTCCACTGGGACAGGGGTACGAGCAGTACTTC.

This clone appeared a single time. The chain is built from TRBV19 and TRBJ2-6; D tentatively reads TRBD1 or TRBD2 (6 bases each). The CDR3 runs to 18 residues. V lost 7 bases and J lost 2, with 21 bases in between. Germline loops: CDR1 LNHDA, CDR2 SQIVND (reference sequence). DNA for the CDR3: TGTGCCAGTAAAAAGACAGGACTATCCTCGACTGGGGCCAACGTCCTGACTTTC. This translates into CASKKTGLSSTGANVLTF.

The sample holds one count of this clone. V gene TRBV2 combines with J gene TRBJ2-7, with 8 bases lining up with TRBD1. There are 11 residues in the CDR3. The junction had 5 bases not matched to a gene; V was cut back by 7 bases and J by 9 bases. Per the germline V gene, CDR1 is SNHLY and CDR2 is FYNNEI. CDR3 coding DNA: TGTGCCAGCACGGGGACAGGTATGCAGTACTTC. Protein sequence: CASTGTGMQYF.

The chain couples TRBV30 to TRBJ2-7; 9 bases are shared with TRBD2. From germline, CDR1 is GTSNPN and CDR2 SVGIG (reference sequence). This CDR3 is 13 amino acids long. Germline trimming cut 4 bases from V and 2 bases from J; bases unmatched to any gene: 3. CDR3 sequence (DNA): TGTGCCTGGAAGACTAGCGGTACCTACGAGCAGTACTTC. Its protein product is CAWKTSGTYEQYF.

The V and J genes are TRBV30 and TRBJ1-6, with D uncertain. Looked up from germline, CDR1 is GTSNPN and CDR2 is SVGIG (reference sequence). The CDR3 has 15 residues. Trimming left V 0 bases short and J 2 bases short, with 8 bases between. The CDR3 DNA follows: TGTGCCTGGAGTGTACTAAAGGCCTATAATTCACCCCTCCACTTT. This translates into CAWSVLKAYNSPLHF.

This clone occurred a few times. The chain joins TRBV7-6 to TRBJ2-2; D perhaps matches TRBD1 (5 bases). V was pared by 1 base and J by 4 bases, with 7 bases between. This CDR3 contains 14 residues. The V gene's germline CDR1 is SGHVS and CDR2 FNYEAQ. The CDR3 nucleotides read TGTGCCAGCAGCTTAGAAAGGGGCACCGGGGAGCTGTTTTTT. Protein sequence: CASSLERGTGELFF.